These 22 T cell receptor beta chains were sequenced from one sample in a study of shared clonotypes between healthy human individuals. Only in-frame clones appear in the TCRdb table, and some are missing; sequencing was by immunoSEQ multiplex PCR. The repertoire has about 190,000 clones, about 66% of them found once; the top ten carry roughly a tenth. Sequences were obtained from memory CD4+ T cells sorted from blood. The subset is: CD45RA-negative fraction. These receptors were taken from a man aged 25 to 45 in good health.

The rearrangement links TRBV6-6 to TRBJ2-4, with 8 bases fitting TRBD2. V was clipped by 4 bases and J by 6 bases; unmatched bases: 8. The CDR3 has 15 amino acids. CDR1 is MNHNY, CDR2 SVGAGI, per germline (reference sequence). The CDR3: CASSSPVAGGNIQYF. CDR3 sequence (DNA): TGTGCCAGCAGTTCCCCCGTGGCGGGGGGAAACATTCAGTACTTC.

This clone has a single count. The V and J genes are TRBV7-9 and TRBJ1-2; TRBD1 aligns across 7 bases. Germline lookup yields CDR1 SEHNR and CDR2 FQNEAQ (reference sequence). CDR3 size: 17 residues. V shed 5 bases, J shed 6 bases, and the junction held 18 bases outside the gene matches. The CDR3 reads CASSRTSPTTGRNGYTF. The CDR3 DNA is TGTGCCAGCAGCCGGACTTCCCCGACGACAGGGAGGAATGGCTACACCTTC.

This chain uses TRBV5-4 with TRBJ1-1; perhaps TRBD1 as D (5 bases). Germline lookup yields CDR1 SGHNT and CDR2 YYREEE (reference sequence). The CDR3 has 15 amino acids. Trimming shortened V by 4 bases and J by 3 bases, and 16 bases separated the two germline ends. The CDR3 protein is CASSDKQGLYTEAFF. CDR3 sequence (DNA): TGTGCCAGCAGCGACAAGCAGGGTTTATACACTGAAGCTTTCTTT.

This clone appeared a single time. V is TRBV9 and J is TRBJ2-2; D perhaps matches TRBD2 (5 bases). This CDR3 has 14 amino acids. The germline CDR1 and CDR2 sequences are SGDLS and YYNGEE. V lost 5 bases to trimming and J lost 3 bases, with 11 bases between them. CDR3 nucleotides: TGTGCCAGCAGGGACTTTTCGGACACCGGGGAGCTGTTTTTT. Protein sequence: CASRDFSDTGELFF.

The J gene is TRBJ2-5, the V gene TRBV5-4; 11 bases are a match to TRBD1. The length of the CDR3 is 14 residues. The germline CDR1 and CDR2 sequences are SGHNT and YYREEE (reference sequence). V was pared by 4 bases and J by 4 bases, with 3 bases of the junction left unmatched. The CDR3 DNA follows: TGTGCCAGCAGCCAGGACAGGGGGCTAGAGACCCAGTACTTC. The encoded protein is CASSQDRGLETQYF. Supplemented by reference TRBV5-4 and TRBJ2-5, the full variable domain reads ETGVTQSPTHLIKTRGQQVTLRCSSQSGHNTVSWYQQALGQGPQFIFQYYREEENGRGNFPPRFSGLQFPNYSSELNVNALELDDSALYLCASSQDRGLETQYFGPGTRLLVL.

This rearrangement joins TRBV29-1 to TRBJ2-7; TRBD1 agrees at 8 bases. The CDR3 has 13 amino acids. Unmatched junction bases numbered 5, after V lost 6 bases and J lost 1 base. Germline V gene data show CDR1 as SQVTM and CDR2 as ANQGSEA. The CDR3 sequence: CSVGTGPSYEQYF. In nucleotides, the CDR3 is TGCAGCGTAGGGACAGGACCATCCTACGAGCAGTACTTC.

The table lists this clone with a count of one. This chain connects TRBV29-1 to TRBJ2-2, with D possibly being TRBD1 (5 bases). V was clipped by 6 bases and J by 0 bases, with 11 bases between them. This CDR3 is 14 amino acids long. Germline CDR1 and CDR2: SQVTM and ANQGSEA. CDR3 sequence (DNA): TGCAGCGTATCCCGACAGACGAACACCGGGGAGCTGTTTTTT. As protein: CSVSRQTNTGELFF.

This chain joins TRBV6-4 and TRBJ2-3; 11 positions match TRBD2. The V gene's germline CDR1 is MRHNA and CDR2 SNTAGT. The V gene end was trimmed by 10 bases and the J gene end by 1 base; junction bases not matched to a gene: 10. The CDR3 contains 16 residues. CDR3 bases: TGTGCCAAGATAGCGGGAGGGCTGGGAGGCACAGATACGCAGTATTTT. It codes for CAKIAGGLGGTDTQYF.

This clone has a handful of counts. The rearrangement uses TRBV4-1 and TRBJ1-2; D possibly corresponds to TRBD1 (6 bases). Germline V gene sequence: CDR1 MGHRA, CDR2 YSYEKL. The CDR3 spans 14 residues. V shed 3 bases and J shed 8 bases, with 16 bases lying between them. The CDR3 nucleotides are TGCGCCAGCAGCCAGAGGGGGGAGCCGGAGGGCTACACCTTC. Residues: CASSQRGEPEGYTF.

The J gene is TRBJ2-1, the V gene TRBV2; 7 bases are shared with TRBD2. This CDR3 contains 14 residues. J gave up 1 base and V 8 bases, and 5 bases lay outside the gene matches. The germline V gene encodes CDR1 SNHLY and CDR2 FYNNEI. Written as DNA, the CDR3 is TGTGCCAGCGGGAGGGCCACGTCCTACAATGAGCAGTTCTTC. The encoded protein is CASGRATSYNEQFF.

In this sample, this clone turned up a few times. The chain uses TRBV9 and TRBJ2-2; D unresolved. Looked up from germline, CDR1 is SGDLS and CDR2 is YYNGEE. The CDR3 is 16 residues long. Trimming took 0 bases from V and 0 from J, leaving 9 bases between them. The DNA of the CDR3 is TGTGCCAGCAGCGTAGCTCCGGACGCGAACACCGGGGAGCTGTTTTTT. Translation: CASSVAPDANTGELFF. Together with reference TRBV9 and TRBJ2-2, the CDR3 gives the full variable domain: DSGVTQTPKHLITATGQRVTLRCSPRSGDLSVYWYQQSLDQGLQFLIQYYNGEERAKGNILERFSAQQFPDLHSELNLSSLELGDSALYFCASSVAPDANTGELFFGEGSRLTVL.

The V and J genes are TRBV18 and TRBJ1-4; possible D gene TRBD1, 5 bases. Trimming shortened V by 5 bases and J by 7 bases, and 17 bases separated the two germline ends. Germline-derived CDR1 and CDR2 are KGHSH and LQKENI. The CDR3 spans 15 residues. CDR3 bases: TGTGCCAGCTCATCAAACAGGTTGGGGCTTGAAAAACTGTTTTTT. The encoded protein is CASSSNRLGLEKLFF.

This clone was recorded once. The chain has TRBV30 and TRBJ2-1, with D possibly being TRBD1 or TRBD2 (5 bases each). The germline V and J ends were trimmed by 1 base and 6 bases, with 10 bases remaining between them. This CDR3 contains 13 residues. From germline, CDR1 is GTSNPN and CDR2 SVGIG (reference sequence). The CDR3 nucleotides are TGTGCCTGGAGTGGTGGGGGTGGCAATGAGCAGTTCTTC. This codes for CAWSGGGGNEQFF.

This clone has a handful of counts. The chain uses TRBV4-1 and TRBJ2-5; D is perhaps TRBD2 (5 bases). Germline CDR1 MGHRA, CDR2 YSYEKL. The CDR3 covers 17 residues. Trimming pared 1 base from V and 2 bases from J, leaving 17 bases between. DNA for the CDR3: TGCGCCAGCAGCCAAGGACCGCCCGGGGAGATACAAGAGACCCAGTACTTC. This gives the protein CASSQGPPGEIQETQYF.

In this sample, this clone turned up a few times. The chain recombines TRBV19 with TRBJ1-5; perhaps TRBD1 as D (5 bases). In germline, CDR1 is LNHDA, CDR2 SQIVND (reference sequence). Trimming removed 6 bases from V and 3 bases from J, with 15 bases in between. The CDR3 runs to 15 residues. For the CDR3, the DNA is TGTGCCAGTAGCGACGACAGTGGAACCAATCAGCCCCAGCATTTT. Its protein product is CASSDDSGTNQPQHF.

A few counts support this clone. The sample holds other DNA sequences that translate to the same CDR3. The genes are TRBV7-2 and TRBJ2-4, with 8 bases aligning to TRBD1. After removal of 5 bases from V and 0 bases from J, the junction contained 3 bases not matched to a gene. This CDR3 spans 15 amino acids. Germline V gene lookup returns CDR1 SGHTA and CDR2 FQGNSA. This chain's CDR3 is CASSRDRLAKNIQYF. CDR3 bases: TGTGCCAGCAGCCGGGACAGGCTAGCCAAAAACATTCAGTACTTC.

The rearrangement links TRBV5-6 to TRBJ2-4; no clear D gene. V lost 4 bases, J lost 8 bases, and 10 bases lay in between. The CDR3 loop spans 12 amino acids. Germline V gene lookup returns CDR1 SGHDT and CDR2 YYEEEE. In DNA, the CDR3 is TGTGCCAGCAGCGGAGTGGCGGACATTCAGTACTTC. Translation gives CASSGVADIQYF.

V is TRBV18 and J is TRBJ1-2, with D possibly being TRBD1 (5 bases). The V gene lost 2 bases and the J gene lost 4 bases, with 17 bases spanning the gap. Germline V gene sequence: CDR1 KGHSH, CDR2 LQKENI. The CDR3 has 16 amino acids. The CDR3 reads CASSPSGGSGTYGYTF. The CDR3 bases are TGTGCCAGCTCACCATCGGGCGGCTCCGGGACCTATGGCTACACCTTC.

The chain couples TRBV5-4 to TRBJ2-1, with D possibly being TRBD2 (5 bases). The germline V gene encodes CDR1 SGHNT and CDR2 YYREEE (reference sequence). The V end lost 2 bases, the J end lost 5 bases, and 14 bases lay between the germline ends. The CDR3 sequence is 15 residues long. The CDR3, as DNA: TGTGCCAGCAGCTTCCGACTAACTAGTAACAATGAGCAGTTCTTC. It specifies CASSFRLTSNNEQFF. The variable domain in full, completed from reference TRBV5-4 and TRBJ2-1, reads ETGVTQSPTHLIKTRGQQVTLRCSSQSGHNTVSWYQQALGQGPQFIFQYYREEENGRGNFPPRFSGLQFPNYSSELNVNALELDDSALYLCASSFRLTSNNEQFFGPGTRLTVL.

V is TRBV9 and J is TRBJ1-1, with D unresolved. This CDR3 comprises 15 residues. From germline, CDR1 is SGDLS and CDR2 YYNGEE. V was trimmed by 4 bases and J by 1 base, leaving 14 bases between them. The CDR3, as DNA: TGTGCCAGCAGCCCCGAAAGGCGCTGGAACACTGAAGCTTTCTTT. This translates into CASSPERRWNTEAFF.

This clone has a single count. V usage is TRBV7-9 and J usage is TRBJ2-2; D gene ambiguous. CDR1 SEHNR and CDR2 FQNEAQ come from the germline V gene (reference sequence). The V end lost 3 bases, the J end lost 2 bases, and 10 bases lay between the germline ends. The CDR3 sequence is 15 residues long. The CDR3 coding sequence is TGTGCCAGCAGCTTTGCACAGCAAAACACCGGGGAGCTGTTTTTT. Residues: CASSFAQQNTGELFF.

The rearrangement links TRBV2 to TRBJ2-3, with TRBD2 matching 11 bases. Germline V gene data show CDR1 as SNHLY and CDR2 as FYNNEI. Unmatched junction bases numbered 2, after V lost 8 bases and J lost 1 base. The CDR3 is made up of 14 amino acids. CDR3 loop: CASGGLAGTDTQYF. CDR3 nucleotide sequence: TGTGCCAGCGGGGGACTAGCGGGCACAGATACGCAGTATTTT.